A selection of T cell receptor beta chains follows, all from one sample in a study of T-cell memory formation after mild COVID-19. TCRdb re-derived calls from the 5' RACE reads in MiXCR, one entry per CDR3 protein. Altogether 400,000 to 500,000 distinct CDR3 sequences are present, around 20% being singletons, with the ten largest covering around 9.2%. Material for sequencing was PBMCs or a T cell subset sorted from them (not recorded which). These receptors originate from an adult woman who had mild COVID-19 (a few samples of this study predate the infection). Cell type and time point are not known. The CDR3 runs from the conserved cysteine through the conserved F or W. Fields, in order: clone size, D gene, V gene, J gene, CDR3 protein, CDR3 DNA. A D gene is named only where the DNA matches it firmly. Part of the rows lack a size; the others show once, few, many or a class for expanded clones.

few	TRBD1	TRBV5-1	TRBJ2-2	CASSFSRTGGDWLFF	TGCGCCAGCAGCTTTAGCCGGACAGGGGGCGACTGGCTGTTTTTT
few	.	TRBV5-1	TRBJ1-4	CASSLDNYGEKLFF	TGCGCCAGCAGCTTGGACAACTATGGTGAAAAACTGTTTTTT
few	.	TRBV20-1	TRBJ2-3	CSARDYTGRGGTQYF	TGCAGTGCTAGAGATTACACGGGAAGGGGGGGAACGCAGTATTTT
few	.	TRBV4-1	TRBJ2-4	CASSQVGAGAKNIQYF	TGCGCCAGCAGCCAAGTCGGGGCAGGGGCCAAAAACATTCAGTACTTC
.	.	TRBV4-1	TRBJ2-3	CASSQDRPGDTQYF	TGCGCCAGCAGCCAAGATAGGCCGGGGGATACGCAGTATTTT
many	TRBD2	TRBV7-2	TRBJ2-5	CASSSRGGIQETQYF	TGTGCCAGCAGCTCGCGGGGGGGCATCCAAGAGACCCAGTACTTC
few	.	TRBV6-4	TRBJ1-1	CASSDSITPDSTYVVNTEAFF	TGTGCCAGCAGTGACTCCATAACACCCGACAGTACCTACGTAGTGAACACTGAAGCTTTCTTT
few	TRBD1	TRBV2	TRBJ2-3	CASMTGALTDTQYF	TGTGCCAGCATGACAGGGGCCCTCACAGATACGCAGTATTTT
.	TRBD1	TRBV5-6	TRBJ1-2	CASSPLGTGDMGGYTF	TGTGCCAGCAGCCCCCTGGGAACAGGGGATATGGGTGGCTACACCTTC
few	.	TRBV7-3	TRBJ2-2	CASSLLPAGNTGELFF	TGTGCCAGCAGCTTACTACCAGCGGGGAACACCGGGGAGCTGTTTTTT
few	.	TRBV7-6	TRBJ2-5	CASSTEETQYF	TGTGCCAGCAGTACTGAAGAGACCCAGTACTTC
.	.	TRBV29-1	TRBJ1-1	CSVTPGNTEAFF	TGCAGCGTTACGCCGGGCAACACTGAAGCTTTCTTT
few	TRBD1	TRBV7-9	TRBJ2-5	CASSPTTGGLQETQYF	TGTGCCAGCAGCCCCACCACAGGGGGACTGCAAGAGACCCAGTACTTC
.	TRBD1	TRBV6-5	TRBJ2-2	CASKGATGELFF	TGTGCCAGCAAGGGGGCGACCGGGGAGCTGTTTTTT
.	.	TRBV21-1	TRBJ1-1	CASSKLDRGNTEAFF	TGTGCCAGCAGCAAATTGGACAGGGGGAACACTGAAGCTTTCTTT
many	.	TRBV18	TRBJ1-1	CASSQGLNTEAFF	TGTGCCAGCTCACAGGGATTGAACACTGAAGCTTTCTTT